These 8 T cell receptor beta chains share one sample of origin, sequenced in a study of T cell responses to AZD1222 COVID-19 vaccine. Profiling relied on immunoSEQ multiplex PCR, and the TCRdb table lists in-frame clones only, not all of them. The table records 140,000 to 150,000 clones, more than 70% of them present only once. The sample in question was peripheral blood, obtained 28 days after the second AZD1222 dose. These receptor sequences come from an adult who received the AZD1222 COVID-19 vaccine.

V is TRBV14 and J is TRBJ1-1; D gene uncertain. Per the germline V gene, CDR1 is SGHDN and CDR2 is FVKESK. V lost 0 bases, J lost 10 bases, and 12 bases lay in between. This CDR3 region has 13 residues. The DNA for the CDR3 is TGTGCCAGCAGCCAAGATCTTGCGAGGGCAGCTTTCTTT. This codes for CASSQDLARAAFF.

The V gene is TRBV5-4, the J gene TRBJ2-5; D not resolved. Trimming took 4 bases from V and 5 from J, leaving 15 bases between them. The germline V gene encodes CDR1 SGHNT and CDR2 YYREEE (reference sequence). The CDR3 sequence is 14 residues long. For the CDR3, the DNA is TGTGCCAGCAGCCGGTCCACCTCATTGGAGACCCAGTACTTC. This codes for CASSRSTSLETQYF.

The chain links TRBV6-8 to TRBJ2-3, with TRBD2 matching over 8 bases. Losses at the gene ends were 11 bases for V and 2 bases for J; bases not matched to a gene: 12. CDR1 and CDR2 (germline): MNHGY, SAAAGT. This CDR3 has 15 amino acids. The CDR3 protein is CARTSPSGHTDTQYF. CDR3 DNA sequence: TGTGCCCGAACCTCTCCTAGCGGGCACACAGATACGCAGTATTTT.

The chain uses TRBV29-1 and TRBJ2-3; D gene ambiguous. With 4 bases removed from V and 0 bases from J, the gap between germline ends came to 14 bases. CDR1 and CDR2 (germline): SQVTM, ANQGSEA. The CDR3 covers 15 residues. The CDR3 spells CSVVLWEPSTDTQYF. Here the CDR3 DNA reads TGCAGCGTTGTGTTGTGGGAACCTAGCACAGATACGCAGTATTTT.

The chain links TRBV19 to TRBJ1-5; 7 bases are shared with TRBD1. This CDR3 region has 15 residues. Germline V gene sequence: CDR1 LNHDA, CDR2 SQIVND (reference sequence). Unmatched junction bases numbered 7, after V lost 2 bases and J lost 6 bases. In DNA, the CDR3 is TGTGCCAGTAGTATACTCCACAGGGACAGTCAGCCCCAGCATTTT. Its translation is CASSILHRDSQPQHF.

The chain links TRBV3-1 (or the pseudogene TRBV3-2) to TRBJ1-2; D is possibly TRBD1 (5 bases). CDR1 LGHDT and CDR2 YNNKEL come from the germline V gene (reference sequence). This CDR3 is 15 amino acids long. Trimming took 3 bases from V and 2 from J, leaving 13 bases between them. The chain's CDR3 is CASSQGQGLNYGYTF. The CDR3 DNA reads TGTGCCAGCAGCCAGGGGCAGGGCTTGAACTATGGCTACACCTTC.

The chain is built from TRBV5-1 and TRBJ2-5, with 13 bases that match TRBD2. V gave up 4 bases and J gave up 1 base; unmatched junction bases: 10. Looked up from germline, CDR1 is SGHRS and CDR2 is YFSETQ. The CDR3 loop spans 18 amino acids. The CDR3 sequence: CASSPGLAGRPTQETQYF. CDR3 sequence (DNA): TGCGCCAGCAGCCCGGGACTAGCGGGGCGACCCACCCAAGAGACCCAGTACTTC.

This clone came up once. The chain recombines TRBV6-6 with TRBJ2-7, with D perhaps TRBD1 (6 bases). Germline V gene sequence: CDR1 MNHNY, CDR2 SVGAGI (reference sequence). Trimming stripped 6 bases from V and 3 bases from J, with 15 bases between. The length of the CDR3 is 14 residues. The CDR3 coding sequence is TGTGCCAGCAGCCACCGGACAGACTACTACGAGCAGTACTTC. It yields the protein CASSHRTDYYEQYF.